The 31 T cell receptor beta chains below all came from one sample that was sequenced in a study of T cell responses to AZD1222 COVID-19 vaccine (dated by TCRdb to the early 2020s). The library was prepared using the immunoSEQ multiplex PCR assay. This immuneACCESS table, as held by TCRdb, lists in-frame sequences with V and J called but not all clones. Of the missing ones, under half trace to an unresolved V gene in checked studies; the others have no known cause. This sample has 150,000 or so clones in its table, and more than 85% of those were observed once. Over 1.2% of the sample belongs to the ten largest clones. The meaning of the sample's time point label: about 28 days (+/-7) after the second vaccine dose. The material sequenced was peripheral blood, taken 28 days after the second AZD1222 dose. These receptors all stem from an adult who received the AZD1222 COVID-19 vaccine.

This CDR3 reads CASSFRRGEGEQYF. In nucleotides, the CDR3 is TGTGCCAGCAGCTTCCGGCGGGGGGAGGGGGAGCAGTACTTC. The chain combines TRBV7-2 with TRBJ2-7; TRBD2 matches 8 bases. CDR3 size: 14 residues. Germline V gene data show CDR1 as SGHTA and CDR2 as FQGNSA. The ends lost 3 bases at V and 7 bases at J; junction bases unmatched: 8. Filled out from reference TRBV7-2 and TRBJ2-7, the complete variable domain reads GAGVSQSPSNKVTEKGKDVELRCDPISGHTALYWYRQSLGQGLEFLIYFQGNSAPDKSGLPSDRFSAERTGGSVSTLTIQRTQQEDSAVYLCASSFRRGEGEQYFGPGTRLTVT.

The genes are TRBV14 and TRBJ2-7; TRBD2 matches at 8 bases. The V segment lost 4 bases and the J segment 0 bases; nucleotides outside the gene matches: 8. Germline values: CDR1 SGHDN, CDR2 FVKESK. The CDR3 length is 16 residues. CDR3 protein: CASSPFSGVGSYEQYF. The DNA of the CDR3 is TGTGCCAGCAGCCCATTTAGCGGGGTGGGCTCCTACGAGCAGTACTTC.

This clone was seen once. The CDR3 loop is CAISLDSYEQYF. In DNA, the CDR3 is TGTGCCATCAGCCTGGACTCCTACGAGCAGTACTTC. The rearrangement links TRBV10-3 to TRBJ2-7; D not resolved. Germline-derived CDR1 and CDR2 are ENHRY and SYGVKD. The CDR3 sequence is 12 residues long. V lost 6 bases, J lost 0 bases, and 6 bases lay in between.

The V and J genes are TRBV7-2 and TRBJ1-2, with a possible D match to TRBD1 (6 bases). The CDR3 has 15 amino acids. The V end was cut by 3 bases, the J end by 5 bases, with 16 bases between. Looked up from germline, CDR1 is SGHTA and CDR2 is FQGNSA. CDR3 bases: TGTGCCAGCAGCTTTGGGGGGGCACAGCAGTATGGCTACACCTTC. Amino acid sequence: CASSFGGAQQYGYTF.

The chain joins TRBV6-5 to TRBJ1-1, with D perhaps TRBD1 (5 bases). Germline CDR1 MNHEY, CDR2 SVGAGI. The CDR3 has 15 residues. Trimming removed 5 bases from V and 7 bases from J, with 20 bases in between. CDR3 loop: CASSQQARLDSEAFF. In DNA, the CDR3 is TGTGCCAGCAGTCAACAGGCCCGACTCGATAGTGAAGCTTTCTTT.

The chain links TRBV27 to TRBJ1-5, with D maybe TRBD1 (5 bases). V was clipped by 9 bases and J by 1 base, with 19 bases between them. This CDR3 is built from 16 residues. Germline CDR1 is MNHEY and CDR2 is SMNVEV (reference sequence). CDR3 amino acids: CASSPVAGRSNQPQHF. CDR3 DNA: TGTGCCAGTAGCCCGGTGGCGGGGCGAAGCAATCAGCCCCAGCATTTT.

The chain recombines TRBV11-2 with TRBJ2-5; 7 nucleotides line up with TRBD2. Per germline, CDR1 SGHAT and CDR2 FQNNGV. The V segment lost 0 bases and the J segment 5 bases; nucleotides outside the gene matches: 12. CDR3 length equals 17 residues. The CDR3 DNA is TGTGCCAGCAGCTTAGAGGGGGGGAGGTCTAGCGTGGAGACCCAGTACTTC. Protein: CASSLEGGRSSVETQYF.

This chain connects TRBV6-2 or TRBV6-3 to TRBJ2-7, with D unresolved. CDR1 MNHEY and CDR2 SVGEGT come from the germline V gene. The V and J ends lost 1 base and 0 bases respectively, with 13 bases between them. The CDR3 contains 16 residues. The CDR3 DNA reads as TGTGCCAGCAGTTACTTTTCCCTCACAAGCTCCTACGAGCAGTACTTC. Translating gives CASSYFSLTSSYEQYF.

CDR3 in amino acids: CASSLIVGYTF. The CDR3 coding sequence is TGTGCCAGCAGCTTAATTGTGGGCTACACCTTC. The V gene is TRBV7-9, the J gene TRBJ1-2; D gene unclear. The ends were cut back, 2 bases at V and 8 bases at J, with 6 bases in the middle. This CDR3 has 11 amino acids. The V gene's germline CDR1 is SEHNR and CDR2 FQNEAQ (reference sequence).

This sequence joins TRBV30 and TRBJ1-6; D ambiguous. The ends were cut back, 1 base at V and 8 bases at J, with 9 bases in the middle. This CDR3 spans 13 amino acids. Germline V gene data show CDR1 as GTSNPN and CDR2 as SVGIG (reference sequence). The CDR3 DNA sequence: TGTGCCTGGAGTGCGGAAATCCATTCACCCCTCCACTTT. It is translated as CAWSAEIHSPLHF.

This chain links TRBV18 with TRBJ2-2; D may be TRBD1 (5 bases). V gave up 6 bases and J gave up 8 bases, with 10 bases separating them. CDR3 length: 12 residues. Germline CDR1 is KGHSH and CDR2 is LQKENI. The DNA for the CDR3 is TGTGCCAGCTCGCCTAACAGGGGGGAGCTGTTTTTT. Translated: CASSPNRGELFF.

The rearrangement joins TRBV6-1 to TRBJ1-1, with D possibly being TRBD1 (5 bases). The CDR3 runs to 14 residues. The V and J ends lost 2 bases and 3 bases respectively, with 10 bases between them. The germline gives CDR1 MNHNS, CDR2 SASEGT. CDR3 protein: CASSEPGHHTEAFF. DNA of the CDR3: TGTGCCAGCAGTGAACCCGGACACCACACTGAAGCTTTCTTT.

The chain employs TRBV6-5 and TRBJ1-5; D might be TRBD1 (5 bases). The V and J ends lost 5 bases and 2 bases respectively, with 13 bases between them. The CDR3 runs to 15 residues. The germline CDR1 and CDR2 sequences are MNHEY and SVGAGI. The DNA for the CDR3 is TGTGCCAGCAGTCCTAGGGGTAAAGGCAATCAGCCCCAGCATTTT. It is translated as CASSPRGKGNQPQHF.

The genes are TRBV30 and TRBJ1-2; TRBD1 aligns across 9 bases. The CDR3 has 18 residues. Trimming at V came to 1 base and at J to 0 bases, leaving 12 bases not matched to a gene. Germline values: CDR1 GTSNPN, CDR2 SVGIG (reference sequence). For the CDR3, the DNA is TGTGCCTGGAGTGCTGAATGGGGACAGGGCCTGGCTAACTATGGCTACACCTTC. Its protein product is CAWSAEWGQGLANYGYTF.

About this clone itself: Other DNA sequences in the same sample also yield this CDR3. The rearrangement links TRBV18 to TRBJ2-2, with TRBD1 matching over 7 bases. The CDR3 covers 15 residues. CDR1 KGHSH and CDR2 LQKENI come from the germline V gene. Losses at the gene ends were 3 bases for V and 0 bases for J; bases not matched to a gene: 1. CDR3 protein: CASSPDRTNTGELFF. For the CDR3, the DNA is TGTGCCAGCTCACCGGACAGGACGAACACCGGGGAGCTGTTTTTT.

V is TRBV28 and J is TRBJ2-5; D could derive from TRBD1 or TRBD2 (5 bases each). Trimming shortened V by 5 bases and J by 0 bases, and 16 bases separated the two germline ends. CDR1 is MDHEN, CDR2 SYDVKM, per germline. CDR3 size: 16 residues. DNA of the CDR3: TGTGCCAGCAGTCGCGAAACGGGGCCCAACCAAGAGACCCAGTACTTC. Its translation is CASSRETGPNQETQYF.

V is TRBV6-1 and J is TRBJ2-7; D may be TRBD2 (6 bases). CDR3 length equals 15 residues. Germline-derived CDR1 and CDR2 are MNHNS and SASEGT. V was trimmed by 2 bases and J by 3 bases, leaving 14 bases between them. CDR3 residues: CASSERLAPYYEQYF. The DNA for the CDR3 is TGTGCCAGCAGTGAACGCCTAGCGCCTTACTACGAGCAGTACTTC.

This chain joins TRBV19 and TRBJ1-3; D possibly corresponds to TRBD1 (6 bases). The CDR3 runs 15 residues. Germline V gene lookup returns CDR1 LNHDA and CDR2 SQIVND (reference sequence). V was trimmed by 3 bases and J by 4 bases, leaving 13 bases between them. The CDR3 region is CASSMGAAAGNTIYF. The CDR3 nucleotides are TGTGCCAGTAGTATGGGGGCTGCTGCCGGAAACACCATATATTTT.

CDR3 region: CASSPTGRPDTQYF. As DNA, the CDR3 is TGTGCCAGCTCACCAACGGGACGGCCAGATACGCAGTATTTT. This chain links TRBV18 with TRBJ2-3; either TRBD1 or TRBD2 may supply D (5 bases each). The V and J ends lost 2 bases and 4 bases respectively, with 10 bases between them. Germline V CDR1 and CDR2: KGHSH, LQKENI. The CDR3 totals 14 residues. The full variable domain, in which reference TRBV18 and TRBJ2-3 provide the parts outside the CDR3, is NAGVMQNPRHLVRRRGQEARLRCSPMKGHSHVYWYRQLPEEGLKFMVYLQKENIIDESGMPKERFSAEFPKEGPSILRIQQVVRGDSAAYFCASSPTGRPDTQYFGPGTRLTVL.

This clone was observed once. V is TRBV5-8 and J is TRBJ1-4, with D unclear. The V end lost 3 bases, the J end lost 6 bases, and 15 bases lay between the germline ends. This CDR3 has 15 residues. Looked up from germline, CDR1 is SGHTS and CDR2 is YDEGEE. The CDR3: CASSSGSPLDEKLFF. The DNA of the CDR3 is TGTGCCAGCAGCTCGGGATCTCCCTTGGATGAAAAACTGTTTTTT.

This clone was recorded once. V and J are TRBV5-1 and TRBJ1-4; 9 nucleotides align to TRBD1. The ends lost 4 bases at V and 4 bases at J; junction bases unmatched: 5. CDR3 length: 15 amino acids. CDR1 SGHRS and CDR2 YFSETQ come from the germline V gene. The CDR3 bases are TGCGCCAGCAGCCCGGGGACAGGGATTAATGAAAAACTGTTTTTT. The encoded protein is CASSPGTGINEKLFF. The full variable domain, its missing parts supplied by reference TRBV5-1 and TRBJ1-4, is KAGVTQTPRYLIKTRGQQVTLSCSPISGHRSVSWYQQTPGQGLQFLFEYFSETQRNKGNFPGRFSGRQFSNSRSEMNVSTLELGDSALYLCASSPGTGINEKLFFGSGTQLSVL.

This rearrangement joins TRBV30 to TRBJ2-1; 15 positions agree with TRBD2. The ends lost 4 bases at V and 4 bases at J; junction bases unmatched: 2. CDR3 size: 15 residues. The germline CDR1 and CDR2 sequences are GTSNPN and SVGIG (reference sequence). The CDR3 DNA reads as TGTGCCTGGATGGGGACTAGCGGGAGGTACAATGAGCAGTTCTTC. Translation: CAWMGTSGRYNEQFF. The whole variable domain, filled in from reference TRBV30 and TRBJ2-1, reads SQTIHQWPATLVQPVGSPLSLECTVEGTSNPNLYWYRQAAGRGLQLLFYSVGIGQISSEVPQNLSASRPQDRQFILSSKKLLLSDSGFYLCAWMGTSGRYNEQFFGPGTRLTVL.

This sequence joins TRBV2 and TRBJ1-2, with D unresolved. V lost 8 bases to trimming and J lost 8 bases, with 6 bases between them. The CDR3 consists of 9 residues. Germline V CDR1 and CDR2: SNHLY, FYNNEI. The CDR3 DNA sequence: TGTGCCAGCCGTGGGGGCTACACCTTC. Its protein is CASRGGYTF.

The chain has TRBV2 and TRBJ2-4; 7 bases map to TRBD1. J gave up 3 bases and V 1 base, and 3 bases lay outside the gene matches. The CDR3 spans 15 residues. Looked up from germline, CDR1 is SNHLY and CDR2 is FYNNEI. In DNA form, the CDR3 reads TGTGCCAGCAGTGAAGAGGGGGCCGGCAAAAACATTCAGTACTTC. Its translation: CASSEEGAGKNIQYF.

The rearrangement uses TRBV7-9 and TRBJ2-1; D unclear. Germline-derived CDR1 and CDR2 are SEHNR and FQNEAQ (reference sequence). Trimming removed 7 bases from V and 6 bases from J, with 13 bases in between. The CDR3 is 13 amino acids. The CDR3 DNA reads TGTGCCAGCAACGGCCGGTCCCTCAATGAGCAGTTCTTC. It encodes CASNGRSLNEQFF.

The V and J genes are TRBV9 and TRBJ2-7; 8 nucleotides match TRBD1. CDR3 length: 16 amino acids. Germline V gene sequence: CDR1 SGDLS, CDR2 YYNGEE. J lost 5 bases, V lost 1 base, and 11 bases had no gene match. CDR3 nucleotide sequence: TGTGCCAGCAGCGTATCCCCGGGACAGGCCCCCCACGAGCAGTACTTC. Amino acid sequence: CASSVSPGQAPHEQYF.

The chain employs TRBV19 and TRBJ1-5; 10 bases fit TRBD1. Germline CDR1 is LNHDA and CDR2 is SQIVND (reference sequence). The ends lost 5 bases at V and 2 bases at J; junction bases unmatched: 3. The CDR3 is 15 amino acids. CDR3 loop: CASSLGTGGNQPQHF. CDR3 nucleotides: TGTGCCAGTAGTCTCGGGACAGGGGGCAATCAGCCCCAGCATTTT.

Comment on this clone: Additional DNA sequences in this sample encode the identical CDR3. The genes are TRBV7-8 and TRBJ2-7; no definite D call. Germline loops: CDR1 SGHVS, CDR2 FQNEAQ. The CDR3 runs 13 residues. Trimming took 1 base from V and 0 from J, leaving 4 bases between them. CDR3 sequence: CASSLGRSYEQYF. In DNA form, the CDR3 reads TGTGCCAGCAGCTTAGGTCGCTCCTACGAGCAGTACTTC. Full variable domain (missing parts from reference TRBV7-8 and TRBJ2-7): GAGVSQSPRYKVAKRGQDVALRCDPISGHVSLFWYQQALGQGPEFLTYFQNEAQLDKSGLPSDRFFAERPEGSVSTLKIQRTQQEDSAVYLCASSLGRSYEQYFGPGTRLTVT.

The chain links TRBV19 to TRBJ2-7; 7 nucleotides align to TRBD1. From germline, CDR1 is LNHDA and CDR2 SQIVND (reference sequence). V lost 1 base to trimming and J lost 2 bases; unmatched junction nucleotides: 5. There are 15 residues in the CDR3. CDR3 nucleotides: TGTGCCAGTAGTATAGGCGTCGGACAGGCCTACGAGCAGTACTTC. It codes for CASSIGVGQAYEQYF.

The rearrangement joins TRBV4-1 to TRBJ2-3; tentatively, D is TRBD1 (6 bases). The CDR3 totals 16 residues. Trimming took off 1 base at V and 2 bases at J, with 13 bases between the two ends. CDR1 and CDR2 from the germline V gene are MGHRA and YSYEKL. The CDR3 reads CASSQASGQTTDTQYF. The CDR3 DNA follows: TGCGCCAGCAGCCAAGCTTCAGGACAGACCACAGATACGCAGTATTTT.

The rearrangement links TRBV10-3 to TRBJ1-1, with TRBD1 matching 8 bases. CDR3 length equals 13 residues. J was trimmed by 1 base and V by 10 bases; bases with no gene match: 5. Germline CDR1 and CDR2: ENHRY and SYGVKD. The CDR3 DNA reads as TGTGCCACCCGGACAGGGCAGAACACTGAAGCTTTCTTT. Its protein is CATRTGQNTEAFF.